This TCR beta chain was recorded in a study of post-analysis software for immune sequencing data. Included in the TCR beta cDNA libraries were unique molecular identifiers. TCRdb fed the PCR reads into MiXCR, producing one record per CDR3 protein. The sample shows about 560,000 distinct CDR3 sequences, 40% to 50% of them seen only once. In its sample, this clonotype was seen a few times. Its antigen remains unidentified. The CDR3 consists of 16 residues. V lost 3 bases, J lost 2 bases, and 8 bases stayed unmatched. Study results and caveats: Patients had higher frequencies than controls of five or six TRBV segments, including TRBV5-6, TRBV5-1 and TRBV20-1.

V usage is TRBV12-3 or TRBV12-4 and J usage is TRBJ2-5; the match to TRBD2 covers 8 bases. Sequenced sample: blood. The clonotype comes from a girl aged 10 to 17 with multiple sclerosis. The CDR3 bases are TGTGCCAGCAGTTTTTATCAGGGCGGGGGGCAAGAGACCCAGTACTTC. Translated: CASSFYQGGGQETQYF.